This T cell receptor (beta chain) was identified during a study of blood T cells in healthy people across ages. Study-wide points: Investigators viewed diversity estimates from one million T cells as underestimates, the study reported. Naive CD4+ cells and diversity were both higher in long-lived donors than in aged donors. Any conclusive comparison of naive versus antigen-experienced cells was prevented by using unsorted PBMCs.

Germline loops: CDR1 ENHRY, CDR2 SYGVKD. V was clipped by 6 bases and J by 6 bases; unmatched bases: 3. The CDR3 has 12 amino acids. A J-beta primer mix and a sample-barcoded 5' primer were used in a second PCR of roughly 6 to 11 cycles. TCRdb redid the calling of the 5' RACE reads with MiXCR, one entry per CDR3 protein. The sample gives about 760,000 distinct CDR3 sequences, more than 55% of which show up once; approximately 24% is in the top ten. As for this clonotype: What it binds is not known.

The sample taken for sequencing was blood. The chain is built from TRBV10-3 and TRBJ2-7; 9 bases map to TRBD1. The receptor was isolated from a man aged 35-49 years in good health. CDR3 nucleotides: TGTGCCATCAGCTCGACAGGGGGCGAGCAGTACTTC. It codes for CAISSTGGEQYF.